The sequence of this T cell receptor (beta chain) was determined in a study of cytomegalovirus exposure and HLA in healthy donors. As concerns this clone: What it binds is unknown.

PCR employed 60 Vbeta and 13 Jbeta primers. Only in-frame clones appear in the TCRdb table, and some are missing; sequencing was by immunoSEQ multiplex PCR. There are more than 85,000 clones in the sample; 75% occur only once, and roughly 1.2% lies in the top ten. Regarding the study as a whole: Reports indicate that TCR beta sequences accurately predicted the HLA-A and HLA-B alleles of most subjects.

The CDR3 contains 12 residues. The specimen was PBMCs. This rearrangement joins TRBV1 to TRBJ1-2. TRBV1 is a pseudogene locus. This receptor was taken from a man aged 35 to 55 in good health and CMV-seronegative. The CDR3 region has the DNA TGCACCAGCAGCCAAGAGGGGAGCGGCTACACCTTC. Amino acids: CTSSQEGSGYTF.